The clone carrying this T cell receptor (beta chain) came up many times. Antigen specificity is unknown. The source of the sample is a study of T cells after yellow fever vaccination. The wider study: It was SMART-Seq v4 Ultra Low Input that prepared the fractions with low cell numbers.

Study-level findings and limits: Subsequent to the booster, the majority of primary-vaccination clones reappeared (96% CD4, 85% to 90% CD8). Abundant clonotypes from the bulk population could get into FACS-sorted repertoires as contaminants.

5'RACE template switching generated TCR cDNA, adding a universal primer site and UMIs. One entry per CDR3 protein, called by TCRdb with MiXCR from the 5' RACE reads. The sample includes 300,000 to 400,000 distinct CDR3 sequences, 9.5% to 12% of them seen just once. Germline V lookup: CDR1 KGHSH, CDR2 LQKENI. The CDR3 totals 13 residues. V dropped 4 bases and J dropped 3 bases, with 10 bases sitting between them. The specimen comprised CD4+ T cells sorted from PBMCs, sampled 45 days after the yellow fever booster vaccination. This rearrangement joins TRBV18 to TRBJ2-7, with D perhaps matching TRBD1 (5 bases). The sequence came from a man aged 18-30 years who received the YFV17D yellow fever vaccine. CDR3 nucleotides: TGTGCCAGCTCACAGGGCAGGGACTACGAGCAGTACGTC. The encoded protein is CASSQGRDYEQYV.